Sequencing of this TCR beta chain was carried out in a study of technical replicates of blood from a few donors. Germline CDR1 SNHLY, CDR2 FYNNEI. The CDR3 runs to 14 residues. Trimming pared 6 bases from V and 1 base from J, leaving 12 bases between. Here immunoSEQ multiplex PCR was the method, and the copy in TCRdb shows in-frame clones only, minus some. This table holds tens of thousands of clones, approximately 90% found once. Sequencing was performed on PBMCs. The sequence was collected from a human donor in good health. Some clones in this sample may be carry-over from other donors' samples. V and J are TRBV2 and TRBJ1-2, with D possibly matching TRBD1 (6 bases). In DNA, the CDR3 is TGTGCCAGCAGCCTCCACAGGGTTAACTATGGCTACACCTTC. Residues: CASSLHRVNYGYTF.